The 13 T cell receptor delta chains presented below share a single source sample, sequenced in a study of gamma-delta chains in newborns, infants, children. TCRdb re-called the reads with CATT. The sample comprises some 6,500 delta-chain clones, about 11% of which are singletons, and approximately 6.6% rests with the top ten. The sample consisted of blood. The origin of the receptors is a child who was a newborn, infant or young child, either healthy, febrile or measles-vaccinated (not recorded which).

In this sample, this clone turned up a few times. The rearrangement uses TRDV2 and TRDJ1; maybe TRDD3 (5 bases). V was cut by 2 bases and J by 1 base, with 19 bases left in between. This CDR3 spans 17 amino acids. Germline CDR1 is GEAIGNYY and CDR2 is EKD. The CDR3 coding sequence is TGTGCCTGTGACATAATAAGTACTGGCGCCGGCACCGATAAACTCATCTTT. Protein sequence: CACDIISTGAGTDKLIF.

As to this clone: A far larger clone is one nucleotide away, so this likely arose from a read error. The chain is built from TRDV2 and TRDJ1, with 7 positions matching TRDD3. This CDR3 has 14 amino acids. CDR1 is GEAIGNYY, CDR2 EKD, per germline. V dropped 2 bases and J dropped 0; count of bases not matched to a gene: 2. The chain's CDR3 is CACDMLGDTDKLIF. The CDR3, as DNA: TGTGCCTGTGACATGCTGGGGGACACCGATAAACTCATCTTT.

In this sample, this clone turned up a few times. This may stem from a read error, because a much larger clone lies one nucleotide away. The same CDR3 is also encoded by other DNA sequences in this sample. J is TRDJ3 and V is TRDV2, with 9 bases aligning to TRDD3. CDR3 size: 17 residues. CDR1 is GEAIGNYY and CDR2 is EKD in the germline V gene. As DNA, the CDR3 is TGTGCATGTGACAGTACTGGGGGATCCTGGGACACCCGACAGATGTTTTTC. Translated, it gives CACDSTGGSWDTRQMFF.

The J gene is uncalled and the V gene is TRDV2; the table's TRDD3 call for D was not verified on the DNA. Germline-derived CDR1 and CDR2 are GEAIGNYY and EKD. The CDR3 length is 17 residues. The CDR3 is CACDSRVLGEATDKIIF. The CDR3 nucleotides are TGTGCCTGTGACTCGAGAGTACTGGGGGAAGCAACCGATAAAATCATCTTT.

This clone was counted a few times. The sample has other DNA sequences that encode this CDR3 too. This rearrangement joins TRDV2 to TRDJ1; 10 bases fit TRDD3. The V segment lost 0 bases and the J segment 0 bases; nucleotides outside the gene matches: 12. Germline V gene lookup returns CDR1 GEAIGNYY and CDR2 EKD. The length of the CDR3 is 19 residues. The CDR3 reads CACDTLSSTGGFHTDKLIF. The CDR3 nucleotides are TGTGCCTGTGACACCCTTTCGAGTACTGGGGGATTTCACACCGATAAACTCATCTTT.

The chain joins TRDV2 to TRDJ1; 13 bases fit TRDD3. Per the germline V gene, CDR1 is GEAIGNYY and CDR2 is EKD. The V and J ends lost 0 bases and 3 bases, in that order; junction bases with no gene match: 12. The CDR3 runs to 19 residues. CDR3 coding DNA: TGTGCCTGTGACACCGGGGGACTACTGGGGGATACGGGCCCCGATAAACTCATCTTT. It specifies CACDTGGLLGDTGPDKLIF.

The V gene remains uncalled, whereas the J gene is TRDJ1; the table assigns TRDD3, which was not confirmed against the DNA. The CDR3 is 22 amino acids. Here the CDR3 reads CACDPVLGDTQSLNKYTDKLIF. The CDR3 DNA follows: TGTGCCTGTGACCCGGTACTGGGGGATACGCAATCATTGAATAAATACACCGATAAACTCATCTTT.

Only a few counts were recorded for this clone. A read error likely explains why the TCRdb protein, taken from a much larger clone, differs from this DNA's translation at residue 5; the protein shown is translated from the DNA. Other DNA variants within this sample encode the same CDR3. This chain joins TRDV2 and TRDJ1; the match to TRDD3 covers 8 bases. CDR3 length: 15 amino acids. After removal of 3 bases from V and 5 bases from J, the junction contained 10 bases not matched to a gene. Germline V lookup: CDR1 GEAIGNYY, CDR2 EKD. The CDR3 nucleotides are TGTGCCTGTGACGCCGTGGGGATACCGGGGGATAAACTCATCTTT. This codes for CACDAVGIPGDKLIF.

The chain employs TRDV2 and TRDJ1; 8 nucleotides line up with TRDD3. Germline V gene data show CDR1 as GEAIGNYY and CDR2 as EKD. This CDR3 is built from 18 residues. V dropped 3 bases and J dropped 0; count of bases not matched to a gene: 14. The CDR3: CACDSIRTGGLYTDKLIF. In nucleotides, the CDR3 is TGTGCCTGTGACTCGATTCGTACTGGGGGCTTGTACACCGATAAACTCATCTTT.

CDR3: CACDTGGGDGRDTDKLIF. The DNA of the CDR3 is TGTGCCTGTGACACGGGGGGTGGCGACGGCAGAGACACCGATAAACTCATCTTT. This chain uses TRDV2 with TRDJ1, with TRDD3 as a possible D gene (5 bases). The J gene, absent from TCRdb, was called here by matching the DNA to germline. The CDR3 consists of 18 residues. V was cut by 1 base and J by 0 bases, with 20 bases left in between. Germline V gives CDR1 GEAIGNYY, CDR2 EKD.

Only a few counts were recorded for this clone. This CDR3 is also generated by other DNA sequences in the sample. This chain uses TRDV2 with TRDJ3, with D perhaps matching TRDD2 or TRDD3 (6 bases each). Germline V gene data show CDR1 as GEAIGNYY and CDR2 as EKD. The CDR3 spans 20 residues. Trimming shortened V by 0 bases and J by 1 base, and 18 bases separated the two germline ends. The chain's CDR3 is CACDTVRGSYSSWDTRQMFF. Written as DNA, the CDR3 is TGTGCCTGTGACACCGTAAGGGGATCCTACAGTTCCTGGGACACCCGACAGATGTTTTTC.

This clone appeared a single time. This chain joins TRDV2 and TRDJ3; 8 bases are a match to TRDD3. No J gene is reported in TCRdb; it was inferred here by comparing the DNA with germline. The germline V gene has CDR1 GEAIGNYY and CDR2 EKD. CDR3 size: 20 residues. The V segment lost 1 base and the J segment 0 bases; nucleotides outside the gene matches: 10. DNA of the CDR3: TGTGCCTGTGACACGAGGGTACTGGGGGTAAGCTCCTGGGACACCCGACAGATGTTTTTC. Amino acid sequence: CACDTRVLGVSSWDTRQMFF.

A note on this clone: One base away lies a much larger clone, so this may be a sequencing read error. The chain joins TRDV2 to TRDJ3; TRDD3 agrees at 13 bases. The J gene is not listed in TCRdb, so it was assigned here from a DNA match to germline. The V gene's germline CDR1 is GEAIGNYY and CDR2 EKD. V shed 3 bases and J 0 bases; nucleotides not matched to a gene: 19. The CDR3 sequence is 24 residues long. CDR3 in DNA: TGTGCCTGTGACGCCTCCCTACTGGGGGATACGCATTGGAAAAGCTCCTGGGACACCCGACAGATGTTTTTC. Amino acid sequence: CACDASLLGDTHWKSSWDTRQMFF.